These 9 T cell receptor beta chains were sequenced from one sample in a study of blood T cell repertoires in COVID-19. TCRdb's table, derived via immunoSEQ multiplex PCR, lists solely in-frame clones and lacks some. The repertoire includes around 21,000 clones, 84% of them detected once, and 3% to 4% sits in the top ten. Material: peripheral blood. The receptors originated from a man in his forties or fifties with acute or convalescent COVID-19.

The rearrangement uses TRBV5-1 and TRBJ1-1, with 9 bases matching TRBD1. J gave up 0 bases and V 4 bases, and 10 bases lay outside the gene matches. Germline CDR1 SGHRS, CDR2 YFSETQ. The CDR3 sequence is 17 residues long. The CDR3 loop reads CASSPGQGVSMNTEAFF. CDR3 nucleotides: TGCGCCAGCAGCCCGGGACAGGGAGTCTCCATGAACACTGAAGCTTTCTTT.

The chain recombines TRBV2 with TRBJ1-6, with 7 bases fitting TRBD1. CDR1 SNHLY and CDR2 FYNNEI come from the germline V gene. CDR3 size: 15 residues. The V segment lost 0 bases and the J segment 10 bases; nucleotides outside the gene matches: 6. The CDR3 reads CASSEARGGGSPLHF. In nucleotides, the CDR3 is TGTGCCAGCAGTGAAGCGCGAGGGGGCGGATCACCCCTCCACTTT.

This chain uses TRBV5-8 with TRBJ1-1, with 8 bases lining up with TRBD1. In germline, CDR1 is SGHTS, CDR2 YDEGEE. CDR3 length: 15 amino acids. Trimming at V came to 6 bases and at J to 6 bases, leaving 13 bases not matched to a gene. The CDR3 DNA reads TGTGCCAGCACCACGACAGGGGCCCTTTGGGCTGAAGCTTTCTTT. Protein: CASTTTGALWAEAFF.

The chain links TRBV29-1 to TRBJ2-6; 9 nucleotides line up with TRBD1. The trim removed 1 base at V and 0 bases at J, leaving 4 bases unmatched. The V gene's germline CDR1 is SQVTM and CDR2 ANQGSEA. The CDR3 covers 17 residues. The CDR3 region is CSVEATGGISGANVLTF. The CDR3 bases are TGCAGCGTTGAAGCGACAGGGGGGATCTCTGGGGCCAACGTCCTGACTTTC.

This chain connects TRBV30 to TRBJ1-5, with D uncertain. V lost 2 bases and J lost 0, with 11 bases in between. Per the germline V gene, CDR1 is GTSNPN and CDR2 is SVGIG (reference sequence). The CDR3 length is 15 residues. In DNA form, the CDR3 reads TGTGCCTGGAGTATTGACACCTATAGCAATCAGCCCCAGCATTTT. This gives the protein CAWSIDTYSNQPQHF.

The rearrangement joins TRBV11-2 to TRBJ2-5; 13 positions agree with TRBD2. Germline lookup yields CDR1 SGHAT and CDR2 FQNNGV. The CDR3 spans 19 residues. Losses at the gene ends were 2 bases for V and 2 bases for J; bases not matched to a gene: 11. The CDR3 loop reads CASSLLDTSGGEIQETQYF. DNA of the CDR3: TGTGCCAGCAGCTTACTCGACACTAGCGGGGGGGAGATACAAGAGACCCAGTACTTC.

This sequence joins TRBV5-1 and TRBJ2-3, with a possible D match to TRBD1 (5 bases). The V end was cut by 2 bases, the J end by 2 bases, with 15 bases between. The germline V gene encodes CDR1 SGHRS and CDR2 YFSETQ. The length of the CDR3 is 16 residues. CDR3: CASSFPTTGPTDTQYF. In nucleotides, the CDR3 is TGCGCCAGCAGCTTCCCCACAACAGGTCCCACAGATACGCAGTATTTT. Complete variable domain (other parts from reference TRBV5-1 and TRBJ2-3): KAGVTQTPRYLIKTRGQQVTLSCSPISGHRSVSWYQQTPGQGLQFLFEYFSETQRNKGNFPGRFSGRQFSNSRSEMNVSTLELGDSALYLCASSFPTTGPTDTQYFGPGTRLTVL.

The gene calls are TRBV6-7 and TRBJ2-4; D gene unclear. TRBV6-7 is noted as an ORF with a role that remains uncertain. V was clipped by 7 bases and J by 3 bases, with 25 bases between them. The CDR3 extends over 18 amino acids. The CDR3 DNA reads TGTGCCAGCACCCAAACCCCGACATTTGATCTGATCAAAAACATTCAGTACTTC. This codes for CASTQTPTFDLIKNIQYF.

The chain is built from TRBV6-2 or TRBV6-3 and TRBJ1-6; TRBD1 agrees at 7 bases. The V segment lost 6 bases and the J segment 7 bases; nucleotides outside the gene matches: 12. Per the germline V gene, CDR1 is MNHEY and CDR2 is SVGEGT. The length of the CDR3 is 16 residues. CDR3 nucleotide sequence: TGTGCCAGCAGCACCCTAAACAGGGGTCAAAATTCACCCCTCCACTTT. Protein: CASSTLNRGQNSPLHF.